This T cell receptor beta chain was documented in a study of blood T cell repertoires in COVID-19. Study in general: COVID-19 samples from acute and convalescent phases originated in the United States, Italy and Spain. PBMCs, B-cell-depleted T cells, or T cells were the source of the cDNA or gDNA that made up the material.

Per the original data handling: Estimation of nucleated cell counts relied on the amplification of reference gene primers. Sequenced by immunoSEQ multiplex PCR; TCRdb stores in-frame clones only, minus some. V, J and clone size are those of that table, while D and trimming were read from the DNA. The sample includes about 79,000 clones, about 89% seen only once; the top ten take approximately 15%. The CDR3 sequence is 14 residues long. Germline CDR1 reads MDHEN; CDR2 reads SYDVKM. J lost 8 bases, V lost 6 bases, and 12 bases had no gene match. The sample taken for sequencing was peripheral blood. The TCR comes from a man aged 70-80 years with active or convalescent COVID-19. This sequence joins TRBV28 and TRBJ1-2; 7 bases line up with TRBD1. The CDR3 is CASSPGTVFSGYTF. CDR3 nucleotide sequence: TGTGCCAGCAGCCCCGGGACAGTTTTTTCCGGCTACACCTTC.